This T cell receptor (beta chain) is from a study of cytomegalovirus exposure and HLA in healthy donors. Study-level points and caveats: There were about 160 TCR beta chains listed as cytomegalovirus-associated. Cytomegalovirus status was reportedly diagnosed by the classifier with high sensitivity and specificity.

Some clones are missing from TCRdb's copy, which holds only in-frame ones; the method was immunoSEQ multiplex PCR. The sample contains 180,000 or so clones, 86% of which appear only once. On this clone itself: The antigen is unknown.

The V end lost 2 bases, the J end lost 1 base, and 8 bases lay between the germline ends. The length of the CDR3 is 14 residues. Germline-derived CDR1 and CDR2 are MDHEN and SYDVKM. The chain uses TRBV28 and TRBJ2-5; a possible D gene is TRBD1 (5 bases). The source of this sequence is a young man in good health and CMV-seropositive. Material: PBMCs. CDR3 loop: CASSLGARQETQYF. The CDR3 nucleotides read TGTGCCAGCAGTTTAGGGGCGCGCCAAGAGACCCAGTACTTC.